This is a list of T cell receptor beta chains from one sample in a study of blood T cells in healthy people across ages. A single record per CDR3 protein comes from TCRdb applying MiXCR to the 5' RACE reads. The table has 500,000 to 650,000 distinct CDR3 sequences, 27% seen once; the top ten hold about 3.3%. These sequences were also reported in another study, on T cells of mothers and their children.

Sequencing was carried out using blood. These TCRs come from a boy aged 2 to 9 in good health. Both conserved end residues are part of each CDR3. The D gene is left open where the match is weak. Size values are once, few and many counts, or a class for expanded clones, and some rows have none.

TRBV19,NA,NA,TRBJ1-2,TGTGCCAGTGAAGACGGACTTGGGTATGGCTACACCTTC,CASEDGLGYGYTF
TRBV12-5,NA,few,TRBJ1-5,TGTGCTAGTGGTTTGCAGGCTCAGCCCCAGCATTTT,CASGLQAQPQHF
TRBV20-1,NA,few,TRBJ2-7,TGCAGTGTGCCCATCCGGGACGGACCCTACGAGCAGTACTTC,CSVPIRDGPYEQYF
TRBV5-1,NA,few,TRBJ2-2,TGCGCCAGCAGCTTGTACGGGCAAGACACCGGGGAGCTGTTTTTT,CASSLYGQDTGELFF
TRBV10-3,TRBD1,NA,TRBJ2-7,TGTGCCATCAGTAACCGGGACAGGGGTAACGGCGAGCAGTACTTC,CAISNRDRGNGEQYF
TRBV20-1,NA,NA,TRBJ2-7,TGCAGTGCCCGCACTTCTACGGGAGCCAACTACGAGCAGTACTTC,CSARTSTGANYEQYF
TRBV6-5,TRBD1,many,TRBJ1-2,TGTGCCAGCAGTGGCGGACAGGGGAACTATGGCTACACCTTC,CASSGGQGNYGYTF
TRBV7-8,TRBD2,few,TRBJ2-5,TGTGCCAGCAGCGCACCGGGACTAGTGGCGGAGACCCAGTACTTC,CASSAPGLVAETQYF
TRBV19,NA,NA,TRBJ1-5,TGTGCCAGTAGCAAGACCCGGGGCCAGAGGGGACCCCAGCATTTT,CASSKTRGQRGPQHF
TRBV7-2,NA,NA,TRBJ2-7,TGTGCCAGCAGCGACCCCGGGAAAATGGAGCAGTACTTC,CASSDPGKMEQYF
TRBV6-5,NA,few,TRBJ1-2,TGTGCCAGCAGTTCCCGTCCCTCTGGCTACACCTTC,CASSSRPSGYTF
TRBV7-9,TRBD2,few,TRBJ2-7,TGTGCCAGCAGCTCTGTTAGCGGGAGGGGCGAGCAGTACTTC,CASSSVSGRGEQYF
TRBV10-3,NA,many,TRBJ1-3,TGTGCCATCAGTGTGGAGAACACCATATATTTT,CAISVENTIYF
TRBV12-3/TRBV12-4,NA,many,TRBJ2-5,TGTGCCAGCAGTTTGACGGGGTCCAGAACCCAGTACTTC,CASSLTGSRTQYF
TRBV7-9,NA,NA,TRBJ2-6,TGTGCCAGCAGCGGACTGTACTCTGGGGCCAACGTCCTGACTTTC,CASSGLYSGANVLTF
TRBV3-1,NA,NA,TRBJ1-5,TGTGCCAGCAGCCAAGTCCTGGATCAGCCCCAGCATTTT,CASSQVLDQPQHF
TRBV5-1,TRBD2,few,TRBJ2-1,TGCGCCAGCAGGTCCAGCGGGACTTCCCACAATGAGCAGTTCTTC,CASRSSGTSHNEQFF
TRBV19,NA,NA,TRBJ1-2,TGTGCCAGTAGTACTCAGCCGGGATCTAACTATGGCTACACCTTC,CASSTQPGSNYGYTF
TRBV14,TRBD1,few,TRBJ1-2,TGTGCCAGCAGCCAAGATTCCCTGGCAGGGGGCTTGGGAACCCATGGCTACACCTTC,CASSQDSLAGGLGTHGYTF
TRBV6-2/TRBV6-3,NA,NA,TRBJ2-4,TGTGCCAGCAGTTACCCCGACAGACTAGCCAAAAACATTCAGTACTTC,CASSYPDRLAKNIQYF
TRBV29-1,TRBD1,NA,TRBJ1-2,TGCAGCGTTGAAGATAAGCTGGACAGGGAGCCTAACTATGGCTACACCTTC,CSVEDKLDREPNYGYTF
TRBV6-2/TRBV6-3,NA,NA,TRBJ2-1,TGTGCCAGCATCTTGGGCCGGCTGGGCTACAATGAGCAGTTCTTC,CASILGRLGYNEQFF
TRBV3-1,NA,NA,TRBJ1-3,TGTGCCAGGGTGCAGGGACCCTCTGGAAACACCATATATTTT,CARVQGPSGNTIYF
TRBV7-8,NA,few,TRBJ1-3,TGTGCCAGCAGCCTCTACCGGGACCCCGGGCCATATTTT,CASSLYRDPGPYF
TRBV7-2,NA,NA,TRBJ2-3,TGTGCCAGCAGTCGAGACAGTCTTAGCACAGATACGCAGTATTTT,CASSRDSLSTDTQYF
TRBV10-3,NA,NA,TRBJ2-7,TGTGCCATCAGTGACACGACGGGGGTTTCCTACGAGCAGTACTTC,CAISDTTGVSYEQYF
TRBV5-5,NA,NA,TRBJ2-2,TGTGCCAGCAGCTTGAGCCCCACCTACACCGGGGAGCTGTTTTTT,CASSLSPTYTGELFF
TRBV6-5,NA,few,TRBJ2-4,TGTGCCAGCAGTTACGGAGGTGGAATTCAGTACTTC,CASSYGGGIQYF
TRBV20-1,TRBD2,NA,TRBJ2-3,TGCAGTGCTAGTCTGCGGGAGGGCACAGATACGCAGTATTTT,CSASLREGTDTQYF
TRBV5-1,NA,NA,TRBJ2-2,TGCGCCACCAGTAAGCAGCCGCGAACCGGGGAGCTGTTTTTT,CATSKQPRTGELFF
TRBV6-4,NA,NA,TRBJ1-2,TGTGCCAGCAGTGACGGTTCTTATGGCTACACCTTC,CASSDGSYGYTF
TRBV7-2,TRBD1,once,TRBJ1-2,TGTGCCAGCAGCGCTCCGGGACAGGATAAGGGGAGCTATGGCTACACCTTC,CASSAPGQDKGSYGYTF
TRBV18,TRBD2,few,TRBJ2-1,TGTGCCAGCTCACGCAGCCCTGGACTAGCGGACGTCTACAATGAGCAGTTCTTC,CASSRSPGLADVYNEQFF
TRBV20-1,TRBD2,many,TRBJ2-1,TGCAGTGCTGGGACTAGCTGGGAATTCAATGAGCAGTTCTTC,CSAGTSWEFNEQFF
TRBV11-2,NA,NA,TRBJ1-1,TGTGCCAGCAGCTTATTCGGGGGGCTACATCAAATCCCCGTGAACACTGAAGCTTTCTTT,CASSLFGGLHQIPVNTEAFF
TRBV12-3/TRBV12-4,TRBD2,many,TRBJ2-1,TGTGCCAGCAAACTTCAAGCGGGAGGAGAGCAGTTCTTC,CASKLQAGGEQFF
TRBV12-3/TRBV12-4,NA,NA,TRBJ1-4,TGTGCCAGCAGTCTCGTGGGGGTACGGGGGTATGAAAAACTGTTTTTT,CASSLVGVRGYEKLFF
TRBV7-3,NA,few,TRBJ2-6,TGTGCCAGCAGCCCCCACTCTGGGGCCAACATCCTGACTTTC,CASSPHSGANILTF
TRBV7-2,NA,NA,TRBJ2-7,TGTGCCAGCAGCCTCGGACTGTCCCCCTCCTACGAGCAGTACTTC,CASSLGLSPSYEQYF
TRBV7-9,NA,NA,TRBJ2-7,TGTGCCAGCAGCTTAAGTGATCTACGAGAGCAGTACTTC,CASSLSDLREQYF
TRBV19,NA,NA,TRBJ1-1,TGTGCCAGTAGTATAAACGGAGGGAGGACTGAAGCTTTCTTT,CASSINGGRTEAFF
TRBV7-9,TRBD2,NA,TRBJ2-4,TGTGCCAGCAGCTTAGATCGTACTAGCGACAAAAACATTCAGTACTTC,CASSLDRTSDKNIQYF
TRBV6-5,TRBD1,few,TRBJ2-7,TGTGCCAGCAGTTACTCGACCCCGACAGGGTTTAGATCGGAGCAGTACTTC,CASSYSTPTGFRSEQYF
TRBV5-1,NA,few,TRBJ2-5,TGCGCCAGCAGCTTGTCGTCCGGGGAAGAGACCCAGTACTTC,CASSLSSGEETQYF
TRBV20-1,TRBD2,few,TRBJ2-7,TGCAGTGCTAGAGATTTGAGGACTAGCGGGGGCTCGGATGAGCAGTACTTC,CSARDLRTSGGSDEQYF
TRBV18,TRBD2,NA,TRBJ2-7,TGTGCCAGCTCTCTCGGAGTAGCGGGGAAAGAGCAGTACTTC,CASSLGVAGKEQYF
TRBV5-8,NA,NA,TRBJ2-7,TGTGCCAGCAGCTTAGCCTACGGGGAGCAGTACTTC,CASSLAYGEQYF
TRBV4-3,NA,NA,TRBJ2-3,TGCGCCAGCAGCCAAAGCACAGGGATGTCAGATACGCAGTATTTT,CASSQSTGMSDTQYF
TRBV3-1,NA,NA,TRBJ2-5,TGTGCCAGCAGCCAAGATGCTCCAGAGCAGTACTTC,CASSQDAPEQYF
TRBV12-3/TRBV12-4,NA,few,TRBJ2-3,TGTGCCAGCACATTGCCCGGGACCCGCACAGATACGCAGTATTTT,CASTLPGTRTDTQYF
TRBV7-9,TRBD1,NA,TRBJ1-2,TGTGCCAGCCAAGGACAGGGTGGCTATGGCTACACCTTC,CASQGQGGYGYTF
TRBV20-1,TRBD2,NA,TRBJ2-6,TGCAGTGCTCAGGGACTAGCGGGAGAAGGAACTGGGGCCAACGTCCTGACTTTC,CSAQGLAGEGTGANVLTF
TRBV27,TRBD1,few,TRBJ2-2,TGTGCCAGCAGTTCAATCCCCACAGGGGCGAACACCGGGGAGCTGTTTTTT,CASSSIPTGANTGELFF
TRBV28,NA,many,TRBJ1-1,TGTGCCAGCAGTGGGGGGCGAAGGAACACTGAAGCTTTCTTT,CASSGGRRNTEAFF
TRBV6-1,TRBD1,few,TRBJ1-6,TGTGCCAGCAGCCGCCACCCGGACAGGGCATCCATTAATTCACCCCTCCACTTT,CASSRHPDRASINSPLHF
TRBV5-6,NA,NA,TRBJ1-4,TGTGCCAGCAGCTCTCCAGGGAGAAAACTGTTTTTT,CASSSPGRKLFF
TRBV4-2,NA,many,TRBJ2-5,TGTGCCAGCAGCCTCCCCGGGCCTGGAGAGACCCAGTACTTC,CASSLPGPGETQYF